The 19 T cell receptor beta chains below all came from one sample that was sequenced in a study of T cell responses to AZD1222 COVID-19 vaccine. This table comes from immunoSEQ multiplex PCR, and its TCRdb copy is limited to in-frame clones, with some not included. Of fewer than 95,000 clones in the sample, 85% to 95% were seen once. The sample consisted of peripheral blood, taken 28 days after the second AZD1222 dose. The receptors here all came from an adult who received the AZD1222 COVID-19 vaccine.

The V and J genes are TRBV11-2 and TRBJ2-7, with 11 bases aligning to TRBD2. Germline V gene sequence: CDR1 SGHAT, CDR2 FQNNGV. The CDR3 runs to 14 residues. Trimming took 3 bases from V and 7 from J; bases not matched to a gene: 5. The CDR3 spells CASSFERLAGEQYF. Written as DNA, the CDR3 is TGTGCCAGCAGCTTCGAACGACTAGCGGGAGAGCAGTACTTC.

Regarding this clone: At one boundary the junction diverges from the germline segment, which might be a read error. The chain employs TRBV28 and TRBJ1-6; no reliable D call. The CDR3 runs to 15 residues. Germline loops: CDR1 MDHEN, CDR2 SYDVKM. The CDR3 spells CASSLITSDNSPLHF. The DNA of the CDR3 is TGTGCCAGCAGTTTAATCACCTCCGATAATTCACCCCTCCACTTT.

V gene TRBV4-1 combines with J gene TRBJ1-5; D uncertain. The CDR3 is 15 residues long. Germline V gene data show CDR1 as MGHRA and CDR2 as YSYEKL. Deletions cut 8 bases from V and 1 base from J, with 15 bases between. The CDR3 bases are TGCGCCAGCCGCTTATTGGTCACAAGCAATCAGCCCCAGCATTTT. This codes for CASRLLVTSNQPQHF.

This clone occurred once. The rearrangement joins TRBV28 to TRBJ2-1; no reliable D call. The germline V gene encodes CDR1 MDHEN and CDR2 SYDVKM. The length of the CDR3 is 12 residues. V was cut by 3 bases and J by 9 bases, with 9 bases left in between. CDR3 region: CASSFDAAEQFF. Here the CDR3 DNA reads TGTGCCAGCAGTTTTGACGCAGCTGAGCAGTTCTTC.

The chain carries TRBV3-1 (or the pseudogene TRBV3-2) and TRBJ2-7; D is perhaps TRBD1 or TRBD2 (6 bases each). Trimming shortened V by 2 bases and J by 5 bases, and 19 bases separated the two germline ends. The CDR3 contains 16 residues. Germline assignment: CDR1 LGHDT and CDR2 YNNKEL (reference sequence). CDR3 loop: CASSQSYRGANHEQYF. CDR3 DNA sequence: TGTGCCAGCAGCCAATCATATAGGGGGGCGAATCACGAGCAGTACTTC.

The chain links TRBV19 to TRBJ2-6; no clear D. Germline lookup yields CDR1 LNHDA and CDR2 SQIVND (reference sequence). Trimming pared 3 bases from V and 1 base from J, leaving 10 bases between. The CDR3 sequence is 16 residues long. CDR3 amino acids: CASSMARRSGANVLTF. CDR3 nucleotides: TGTGCCAGTAGTATGGCCAGGCGGTCTGGGGCCAACGTCCTGACTTTC.

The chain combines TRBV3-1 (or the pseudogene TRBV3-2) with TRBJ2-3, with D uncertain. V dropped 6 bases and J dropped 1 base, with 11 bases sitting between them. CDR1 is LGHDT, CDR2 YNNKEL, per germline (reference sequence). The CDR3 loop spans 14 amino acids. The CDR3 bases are TGTGCCAGCAGTAGGCGGCAAGGCACAGATACGCAGTATTTT. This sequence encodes CASSRRQGTDTQYF.

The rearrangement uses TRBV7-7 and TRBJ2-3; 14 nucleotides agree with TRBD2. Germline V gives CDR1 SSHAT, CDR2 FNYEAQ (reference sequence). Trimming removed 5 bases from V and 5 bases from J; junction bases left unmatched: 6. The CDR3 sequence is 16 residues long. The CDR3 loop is CASSQRLAGGGDTQYF. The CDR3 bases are TGTGCCAGCAGCCAAAGACTAGCGGGAGGGGGAGATACGCAGTATTTT.

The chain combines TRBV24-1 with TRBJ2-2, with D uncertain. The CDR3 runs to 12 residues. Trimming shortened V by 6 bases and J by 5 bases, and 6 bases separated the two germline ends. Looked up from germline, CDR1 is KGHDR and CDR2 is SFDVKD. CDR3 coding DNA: TGTGCCACCAGTAAGGAGACCGGGGAGCTGTTTTTT. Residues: CATSKETGELFF.

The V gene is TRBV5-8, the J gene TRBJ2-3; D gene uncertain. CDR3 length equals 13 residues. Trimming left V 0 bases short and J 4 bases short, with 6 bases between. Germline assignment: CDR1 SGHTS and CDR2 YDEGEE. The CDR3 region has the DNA TGTGCCAGCAGCTTGGTTAAGGCAGATACGCAGTATTTT. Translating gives CASSLVKADTQYF.

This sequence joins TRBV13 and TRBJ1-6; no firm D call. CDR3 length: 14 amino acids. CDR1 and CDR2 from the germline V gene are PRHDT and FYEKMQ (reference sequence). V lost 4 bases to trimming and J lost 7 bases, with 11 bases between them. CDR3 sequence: CASSSPGMNSPLHF. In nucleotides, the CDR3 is TGTGCCAGCAGCTCCCCCGGCATGAATTCACCCCTCCACTTT.

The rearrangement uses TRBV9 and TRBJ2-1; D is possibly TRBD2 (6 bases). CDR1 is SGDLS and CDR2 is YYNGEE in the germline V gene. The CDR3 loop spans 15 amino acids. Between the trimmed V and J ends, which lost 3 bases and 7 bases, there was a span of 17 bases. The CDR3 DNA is TGTGCCAGCAGCGGCCGGAGGGCCAGGGAAAATGAGCAGTTCTTC. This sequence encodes CASSGRRARENEQFF.

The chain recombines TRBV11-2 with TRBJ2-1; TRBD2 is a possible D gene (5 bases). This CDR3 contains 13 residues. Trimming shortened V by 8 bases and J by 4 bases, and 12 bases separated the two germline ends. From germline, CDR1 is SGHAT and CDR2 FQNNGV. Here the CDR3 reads CASGRRLYNEQFF. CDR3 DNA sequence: TGTGCCAGCGGCCGGAGACTATACAATGAGCAGTTCTTC.

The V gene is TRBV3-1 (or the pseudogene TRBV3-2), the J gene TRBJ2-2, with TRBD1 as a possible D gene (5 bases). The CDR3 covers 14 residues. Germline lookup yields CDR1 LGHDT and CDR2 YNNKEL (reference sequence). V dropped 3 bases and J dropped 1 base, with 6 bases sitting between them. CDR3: CASSHDRNTGELFF. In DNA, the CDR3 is TGTGCCAGCAGCCACGACAGGAACACCGGGGAGCTGTTTTTT.

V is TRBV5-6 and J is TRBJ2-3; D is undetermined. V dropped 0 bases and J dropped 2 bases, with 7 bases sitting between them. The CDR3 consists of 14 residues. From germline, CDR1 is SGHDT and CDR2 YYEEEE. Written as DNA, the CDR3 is TGTGCCAGCAGCTTGGAGAGATACACAGATACGCAGTATTTT. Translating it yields CASSLERYTDTQYF.

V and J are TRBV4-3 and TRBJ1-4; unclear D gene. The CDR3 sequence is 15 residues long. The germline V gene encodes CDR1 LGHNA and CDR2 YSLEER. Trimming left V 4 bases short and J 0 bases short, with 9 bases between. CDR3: CASSPDDATNEKLFF. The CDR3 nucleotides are TGCGCCAGCAGCCCGGACGATGCAACTAATGAAAAACTGTTTTTT.

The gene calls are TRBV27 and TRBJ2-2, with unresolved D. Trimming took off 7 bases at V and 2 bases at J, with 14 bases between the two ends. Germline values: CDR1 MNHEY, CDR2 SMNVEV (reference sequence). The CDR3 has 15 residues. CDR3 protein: CASTYRTGNTGELFF. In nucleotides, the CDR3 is TGTGCCAGCACTTACCGGACGGGCAACACCGGGGAGCTGTTTTTT.

The CDR3 coding sequence is TGTGCCAGCAGTTTAGGAGGGGGGATTAGGGACGAGCAGTACTTC. Encoded protein: CASSLGGGIRDEQYF. The chain carries TRBV27 and TRBJ2-7; tentatively, D is TRBD1 or TRBD2 (6 bases each). Germline V gives CDR1 MNHEY, CDR2 SMNVEV (reference sequence). The CDR3 extends over 15 amino acids. Trimming took off 2 bases at V and 5 bases at J, with 16 bases between the two ends.

The CDR3 DNA sequence: TGTGCCAGCAGCTCAGGGGCTTTGAGCACAGATACGCAGTATTTT. It translates to CASSSGALSTDTQYF. The V and J genes are TRBV7-9 and TRBJ2-3; D perhaps matches TRBD1 (6 bases). The CDR3 is made up of 15 amino acids. V shed 4 bases and J shed 0 bases, with 11 bases lying between them. Germline CDR1 is SEHNR and CDR2 is FQNEAQ (reference sequence).